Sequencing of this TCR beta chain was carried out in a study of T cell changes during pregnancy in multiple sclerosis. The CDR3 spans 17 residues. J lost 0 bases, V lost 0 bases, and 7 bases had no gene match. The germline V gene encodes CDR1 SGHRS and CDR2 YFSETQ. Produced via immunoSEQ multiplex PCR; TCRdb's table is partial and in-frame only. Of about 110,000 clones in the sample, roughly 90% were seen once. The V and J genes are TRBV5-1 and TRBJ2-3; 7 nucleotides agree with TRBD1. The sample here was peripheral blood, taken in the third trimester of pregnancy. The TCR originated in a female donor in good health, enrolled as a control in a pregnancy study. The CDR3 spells CASSLAKQGPSTDTQYF. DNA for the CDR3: TGCGCCAGCAGCTTGGCCAAACAGGGGCCGAGCACAGATACGCAGTATTTT.